A single sample is the source of the 22 T cell receptor beta chains below, sequenced in a study of blood T cell repertoires in COVID-19. Clones were read by immunoSEQ multiplex PCR, and TCRdb kept only the in-frame ones, dropping some. The top ten hold 6% of the sample, which has some 120,000 clones, approximately 74% seen once. The sample consisted of peripheral blood. The receptor source for this set is an elderly man with COVID-19, enrolled during active disease.

The V gene is TRBV5-6, the J gene TRBJ2-7; 8 bases match TRBD1. The CDR3 covers 14 residues. The V segment lost 4 bases and the J segment 5 bases; nucleotides outside the gene matches: 8. The germline gives CDR1 SGHDT, CDR2 YYEEEE. This CDR3 reads CASSNGQGTNEQYF. As DNA, the CDR3 is TGTGCCAGCAGCAACGGACAGGGAACGAACGAGCAGTACTTC. The variable domain in full, completed from reference TRBV5-6 and TRBJ2-7, reads DAGVTQSPTHLIKTRGQQVTLRCSPKSGHDTVSWYQQALGQGPQFIFQYYEEEERQRGNFPDRFSGHQFPNYSSELNVNALLLGDSALYLCASSNGQGTNEQYFGPGTRLTVT.

V and J are TRBV7-3 and TRBJ2-1; D is unclear. The CDR3 runs 15 residues. The V and J ends lost 2 bases and 0 bases respectively, with 8 bases between them. CDR1 and CDR2 (germline): SGHTA, FQGTGA. Written as DNA, the CDR3 is TGTGCCAGCAGCTTAGCGGTTAGCTCCTACAATGAGCAGTTCTTC. It yields the protein CASSLAVSSYNEQFF.

V is TRBV11-2 and J is TRBJ1-5; 8 bases are a match to TRBD1. The CDR3 covers 14 residues. J was trimmed by 5 bases and V by 5 bases; bases with no gene match: 5. Germline lookup yields CDR1 SGHAT and CDR2 FQNNGV. CDR3 nucleotide sequence: TGTGCCAGCAGCCGAGGACAGGGCCATCAGCCCCAGCATTTT. It specifies CASSRGQGHQPQHF. The full variable domain, its missing parts supplied by reference TRBV11-2 and TRBJ1-5, is EAGVAQSPRYKIIEKRQSVAFWCNPISGHATLYWYQQILGQGPKLLIQFQNNGVVDDSQLPKDRFSAERLKGVDSTLKIQPAKLEDSAVYLCASSRGQGHQPQHFGDGTRLSIL.

The genes are TRBV4-2 and TRBJ2-7; weak D call: TRBD2 (6 bases). The CDR3 extends over 18 amino acids. V lost 0 bases and J lost 0, with 18 bases in between. The V gene's germline CDR1 is LGHNA and CDR2 YNFKEQ. The CDR3 sequence: CASSQEWRSGDISYEQYF. As DNA, the CDR3 is TGTGCCAGCAGCCAAGAGTGGCGTAGCGGCGATATCTCCTACGAGCAGTACTTC.

J is TRBJ1-2 and V is TRBV5-6, with D possibly matching TRBD1 (5 bases). Germline V gives CDR1 SGHDT, CDR2 YYEEEE. The ends were cut back, 2 bases at V and 5 bases at J, with 10 bases in the middle. The CDR3 is made up of 13 amino acids. CDR3 in DNA: TGTGCCAGCAGCTTATACAAGGGGTATGGCTACACCTTC. It specifies CASSLYKGYGYTF. The variable domain in full, completed from reference TRBV5-6 and TRBJ1-2, reads DAGVTQSPTHLIKTRGQQVTLRCSPKSGHDTVSWYQQALGQGPQFIFQYYEEEERQRGNFPDRFSGHQFPNYSSELNVNALLLGDSALYLCASSLYKGYGYTFGSGTRLTVV.

This chain links TRBV12-3 or TRBV12-4 with TRBJ1-2; 8 bases are a match to TRBD1. The CDR3 length is 13 residues. V was pared by 5 bases and J by 7 bases, with 6 bases of the junction left unmatched. The CDR3 spells CASSQDRGGGYTF. CDR3 DNA sequence: TGTGCCAGCAGTCAAGACAGGGGAGGTGGCTACACCTTC.

This clone was picked up one time. The chain is built from TRBV28 and TRBJ1-1, with D hard to call. This CDR3 comprises 12 residues. V gave up 3 bases and J gave up 5 bases, with 7 bases separating them. The germline CDR1 and CDR2 sequences are MDHEN and SYDVKM. The CDR3 loop is CASSFERTEAFF. The CDR3 nucleotides read TGTGCCAGCAGTTTTGAGCGGACTGAAGCTTTCTTT.

This chain links TRBV19 with TRBJ2-2, with 9 positions matching TRBD1. The CDR3 totals 14 residues. With 6 bases clipped from V and 7 bases from J, the junction kept 6 bases outside the gene matches. Germline CDR1 LNHDA, CDR2 SQIVND (reference sequence). Here the CDR3 reads CASSIRTGVGELFF. The CDR3 region has the DNA TGTGCCAGTAGCATTAGGACAGGGGTCGGGGAGCTGTTTTTT. Supplemented by reference TRBV19 and TRBJ2-2, the full variable domain reads DGGITQSPKYLFRKEGQNVTLSCEQNLNHDAMYWYRQDPGQGLRLIYYSQIVNDFQKGDIAEGYSVSREKKESFPLTVTSAQKNPTAFYLCASSIRTGVGELFFGEGSRLTVL.

The chain's CDR3 is CASSREREQFF. The CDR3 coding sequence is TGTGCCAGCAGCCGTGAGCGTGAGCAGTTCTTC. The chain is built from TRBV28 and TRBJ2-1; no reliable D call. Germline-derived CDR1 and CDR2 are MDHEN and SYDVKM. The V end was cut by 6 bases, the J end by 9 bases, with 9 bases between. The CDR3 length is 11 residues.

The chain joins TRBV5-8 to TRBJ1-6, with 7 nucleotides matching TRBD1. The CDR3 runs to 16 residues. V dropped 1 base and J dropped 7; count of bases not matched to a gene: 8. Germline V gene sequence: CDR1 SGHTS, CDR2 YDEGEE. CDR3 in amino acids: CASSLNAGGANSPLHF. CDR3 nucleotides: TGTGCCAGCAGCTTGAACGCAGGGGGTGCGAATTCACCCCTCCACTTT.

The chain has TRBV5-1 and TRBJ2-5, with D maybe TRBD1 (6 bases). Germline CDR1 is SGHRS and CDR2 is YFSETQ. The V and J ends lost 4 bases and 1 base respectively, with 8 bases between them. The CDR3 extends over 13 amino acids. CDR3 amino acids: CASSPTGQETQYF. The CDR3 DNA reads as TGCGCCAGCAGCCCGACAGGCCAAGAGACCCAGTACTTC.

The chain joins TRBV18 to TRBJ1-3; no clear D gene. Trimming left V 2 bases short and J 3 bases short, with 5 bases between. The CDR3 is 13 amino acids. Germline values: CDR1 KGHSH, CDR2 LQKENI. The chain's CDR3 is CASSPSGGNTIYF. Written as DNA, the CDR3 is TGTGCCAGCTCACCATCGGGTGGAAACACCATATATTTT.

This clone occurred a few times. This CDR3 is also generated by other DNA sequences in the sample. V is TRBV18 and J is TRBJ2-7; D call uncertain. The CDR3 has 13 residues. V lost 3 bases, J lost 0 bases, and 6 bases lay in between. Germline V gene data show CDR1 as KGHSH and CDR2 as LQKENI. Here the CDR3 reads CASSPPSSYEQYF. The CDR3 DNA reads TGTGCCAGCTCACCGCCGAGCTCCTACGAGCAGTACTTC.

This clone has only a few counts. The chain combines TRBV5-1 with TRBJ1-6; 7 bases line up with TRBD1. Germline CDR1 is SGHRS and CDR2 is YFSETQ. There are 14 residues in the CDR3. Trimming cost V 0 bases and J 6 bases; bases outside gene matches: 0. For the CDR3, the DNA is TGCGCCAGCAGCTTGGACAGGGGTAATTCACCCCTCCACTTT. This encodes CASSLDRGNSPLHF.

This rearrangement joins TRBV2 to TRBJ2-7; 13 bases match TRBD2. Looked up from germline, CDR1 is SNHLY and CDR2 is FYNNEI. The V and J ends lost 5 bases and 2 bases, in that order; junction bases with no gene match: 9. This CDR3 is 17 amino acids long. The CDR3 coding sequence is TGTGCCAGCAGTAGACTAGCGGGAGGTACCTTTCCCTACGAGCAGTACTTC. Protein: CASSRLAGGTFPYEQYF.

J is TRBJ2-5 and V is TRBV25-1; D possibly corresponds to TRBD2 (5 bases). V lost 2 bases to trimming and J lost 10 bases, with 26 bases between them. CDR3 size: 17 residues. Germline V gives CDR1 MGHDK, CDR2 SYGVNS. The DNA of the CDR3 is TGTGCCAGCAGTGAAGGTCCGGCTAGCAGGATGAGAGGCGGCCAGTACTTC. It specifies CASSEGPASRMRGGQYF.

This chain joins TRBV6-5 and TRBJ2-3; TRBD2 might be the D (7 bases). Trimming pared 0 bases from V and 3 bases from J, leaving 10 bases between. This CDR3 region has 15 residues. Per the germline V gene, CDR1 is MNHEY and CDR2 is SVGAGI. CDR3 amino acids: CASSYSKGGTDTQYF. The CDR3, as DNA: TGTGCCAGCAGTTACTCCAAGGGGGGGACAGATACGCAGTATTTT.

The gene calls are TRBV24-1 and TRBJ2-3, with 13 nucleotides matching TRBD2. V shed 4 bases and J 0 bases; nucleotides not matched to a gene: 9. The V gene's germline CDR1 is KGHDR and CDR2 SFDVKD. The CDR3 has 19 amino acids. The CDR3 sequence: CATSDPGLAGAASTDTQYF. As DNA, the CDR3 is TGTGCCACCAGTGACCCCGGACTAGCGGGAGCCGCCAGCACAGATACGCAGTATTTT.

The rearrangement links TRBV6-4 to TRBJ1-3; D might be TRBD1 (5 bases). There are 16 residues in the CDR3. V lost 0 bases, J lost 0 bases, and 9 bases lay in between. Germline V CDR1 and CDR2: MRHNA, SNTAGT. The CDR3 region is CASSDSRTSSGNTIYF. CDR3 in DNA: TGTGCCAGCAGTGACTCTAGGACATCCTCTGGAAACACCATATATTTT.

V usage is TRBV18 and J usage is TRBJ2-5; 14 bases agree with TRBD2. Germline trimming cut 3 bases from V and 5 bases from J; bases unmatched to any gene: 5. CDR1 and CDR2 from the germline V gene are KGHSH and LQKENI. The CDR3 extends over 16 amino acids. The CDR3 region has the DNA TGTGCCAGCTCACCGCGACTAGCGGGAGGGACCGAGACCCAGTACTTC. Translation gives CASSPRLAGGTETQYF. Looking up the rest from reference TRBV18 and TRBJ2-5 gives the full variable domain: NAGVMQNPRHLVRRRGQEARLRCSPMKGHSHVYWYRQLPEEGLKFMVYLQKENIIDESGMPKERFSAEFPKEGPSILRIQQVVRGDSAAYFCASSPRLAGGTETQYFGPGTRLLVL.

This rearrangement joins TRBV18 to TRBJ2-7; no reliable D call. This CDR3 is built from 14 residues. Germline V gene lookup returns CDR1 KGHSH and CDR2 LQKENI. V dropped 2 bases and J dropped 6 bases, with 14 bases sitting between them. Written as DNA, the CDR3 is TGTGCCAGCTCACCATACTTTAAAAGTGGCGAGCAGTACTTC. Its translation is CASSPYFKSGEQYF.

This rearrangement joins TRBV6-5 to TRBJ1-2; unclear D gene. V was pared by 0 bases and J by 5 bases, with 10 bases between. Germline lookup yields CDR1 MNHEY and CDR2 SVGAGI. The CDR3 totals 14 residues. For the CDR3, the DNA is TGTGCCAGCAGTTACTCGATGACTGCATATGGCTACACCTTC. It codes for CASSYSMTAYGYTF.